This entry lists 5 T cell receptor beta chains sequenced from one sample in a study of T cell repertoires in cytomegalovirus infection. These receptors are not linked to any known antigen. TCRdb re-analysed the reads in MiXCR, keeping a single row per CDR3 protein. The table shows fewer than 30,000 distinct CDR3 sequences, with 20% to 25% occurring only once. The starting material was CD8+ T cells from cultured PBMCs, obtained from culture after CMV antigen stimulation. These receptors were collected from a human donor in good health (CMV status not recorded). Some clones in this sample may be carry-over from other donors' samples.

This sequence joins TRBV27 and TRBJ2-7; TRBD1 agrees at 7 bases. This CDR3 spans 14 amino acids. Germline-derived CDR1 and CDR2 are MNHEY and SMNVEV (reference sequence). The J segment lost 7 bases and the V segment lost 5 bases, leaving 11 bases of the junction unmatched. The CDR3 coding sequence is TGTGCCAGCAGTCCGACAGGGACCCTCCTGGAGCAGTACTTC. It specifies CASSPTGTLLEQYF.

The sample holds a few counts of this clonotype. The chain recombines TRBV6-5 with TRBJ1-2, with D possibly being TRBD1 (5 bases). Germline-derived CDR1 and CDR2 are MNHEY and SVGAGI. Trimming left V 4 bases short and J 2 bases short, with 14 bases between. The CDR3 runs 15 residues. DNA for the CDR3: TGTGCCAGCAGTTGGACACGGACAACAAACTATGGCTACACCTTC. This codes for CASSWTRTTNYGYTF.

In its sample, this clonotype was seen many times. This chain uses TRBV7-8 with TRBJ2-2; D possibly corresponds to TRBD2 (5 bases). This CDR3 region has 14 residues. Per the germline V gene, CDR1 is SGHVS and CDR2 is FQNEAQ. With 2 bases removed from V and 5 bases from J, the gap between germline ends came to 9 bases. The CDR3 DNA reads as TGTGCCAGCAGCTTACTCTGGGAGACCGGGGAGCTGTTTTTT. Amino acid sequence: CASSLLWETGELFF.

V and J are TRBV20-1 and TRBJ2-7, with D hard to call. CDR3 length: 13 residues. The V gene's germline CDR1 is DFQATT and CDR2 SNEGSKA (reference sequence). The ends were cut back, 3 bases at V and 4 bases at J, with 13 bases in the middle. The CDR3 is CSASPPESYEQYF. The CDR3 DNA reads TGCAGTGCTAGCCCCCCGGAGTCTTACGAGCAGTACTTC.

The chain recombines TRBV18 with TRBJ1-6; D gene unclear. The V gene's germline CDR1 is KGHSH and CDR2 LQKENI. CDR3 length equals 15 residues. V lost 1 base to trimming and J lost 8 bases, with 12 bases between them. The CDR3 region is CASSPRGSFDSPLHF. CDR3 DNA sequence: TGTGCCAGCTCACCACGTGGGTCATTTGATTCACCCCTCCACTTT.